A single sample is the source of the 13 T cell receptor beta chains below, sequenced in a study of CD4 T cells in relation to SARS-CoV-2 and coronaviruses. Data came from immunoSEQ multiplex PCR; TCRdb stores just in-frame clones and leaves some out. Seen here are about 29,000 clones, 76% observed once, and the top ten hold roughly 17%. The antigens of these receptors remain unknown. Unexposed donor CD4+ T cells date from about 2011-2018, before the COVID-19 pandemic. After roughly 9 days of culture, CD4+ T cells were isolated. Sequenced input: CD4+ T cells from PBMCs, cultured in vitro. These receptor sequences come from a human donor in good health.

The V gene is TRBV7-2, the J gene TRBJ1-5, with 8 bases lining up with TRBD1. V lost 5 bases, J lost 7 bases, and 13 bases stayed unmatched. Germline V gene sequence: CDR1 SGHTA, CDR2 FQGNSA. CDR3 size: 16 residues. CDR3 DNA sequence: TGTGCCAGCAGCCCGTTTTCCAGGGGGCTAGGACAGCCCCAGCATTTT. Protein product: CASSPFSRGLGQPQHF.

V usage is TRBV3-1 (or the pseudogene TRBV3-2) and J usage is TRBJ2-1, with 9 bases identical to TRBD2. Germline V gives CDR1 LGHDT, CDR2 YNNKEL (reference sequence). The ends lost 0 bases at V and 7 bases at J; junction bases unmatched: 7. This CDR3 comprises 16 residues. The CDR3 sequence: CASSQEAGGRRNEQFF. DNA of the CDR3: TGTGCCAGCAGCCAAGAAGCGGGGGGCCGGCGGAATGAGCAGTTCTTC.

The chain is built from TRBV27 and TRBJ2-7, with 7 bases matching TRBD2. Germline loops: CDR1 MNHEY, CDR2 SMNVEV (reference sequence). V lost 2 bases and J lost 0; bases outside the gene matches: 7. The CDR3 has 16 residues. The DNA of the CDR3 is TGTGCCAGCAGTTTAGATGCTAGCGGAAACTCCTACGAGCAGTACTTC. Amino acid sequence: CASSLDASGNSYEQYF.

The chain recombines TRBV6-2 or TRBV6-3 with TRBJ1-1; D ambiguous. CDR3 size: 15 residues. The germline V gene encodes CDR1 MNHEY and CDR2 SVGEGT. V lost 3 bases to trimming and J lost 4 bases, with 15 bases between them. The DNA for the CDR3 is TGTGCCAGCAGTTATCAGAGAGGGCTTGGCACTGAAGCTTTCTTT. Translating it yields CASSYQRGLGTEAFF.

This clone was seen more than once but under ten times. The CDR3 nucleotides read TGTGCCAGCAGCTTGAGTGGACGGACAGGGGGAACTGGAAACACCATATATTTT. Its protein product is CASSLSGRTGGTGNTIYF. V is TRBV5-4 and J is TRBJ1-3; 10 positions agree with TRBD1. Germline V gene data show CDR1 as SGHNT and CDR2 as YYREEE (reference sequence). The CDR3 has 18 residues. The V and J ends lost 1 base and 2 bases, in that order; junction bases with no gene match: 9.

This chain joins TRBV6-4 and TRBJ1-2; no reliable D call. Trimming left V 2 bases short and J 8 bases short, with 12 bases between. Germline V gene lookup returns CDR1 MRHNA and CDR2 SNTAGT. The CDR3 is 13 residues long. CDR3 sequence (DNA): TGTGCCAGCAGTGACGGGAACCGAGGCGGCTACACCTTC. Its translation is CASSDGNRGGYTF.

The chain couples TRBV11-2 to TRBJ2-1, with 7 positions matching TRBD1. The CDR3 contains 14 residues. The germline gives CDR1 SGHAT, CDR2 FQNNGV. The V gene end was trimmed by 5 bases and the J gene end by 6 bases; junction bases not matched to a gene: 7. As DNA, the CDR3 is TGTGCCAGCAGCCCCAGGACAGGTGCCAATGAGCAGTTCTTC. Translation gives CASSPRTGANEQFF. Variable domain in full (rest from reference TRBV11-2 and TRBJ2-1): EAGVAQSPRYKIIEKRQSVAFWCNPISGHATLYWYQQILGQGPKLLIQFQNNGVVDDSQLPKDRFSAERLKGVDSTLKIQPAKLEDSAVYLCASSPRTGANEQFFGPGTRLTVL.

The chain combines TRBV19 with TRBJ1-5; 11 nucleotides line up with TRBD1. The ends lost 10 bases at V and 0 bases at J; junction bases unmatched: 5. This CDR3 comprises 15 residues. CDR1 is LNHDA, CDR2 SQIVND, per germline (reference sequence). This chain's CDR3 is CATLDRGHSNQPQHF. The CDR3 DNA follows: TGTGCCACCCTGGACAGGGGGCATAGCAATCAGCCCCAGCATTTT.

V usage is TRBV10-3 and J usage is TRBJ1-1; D may be TRBD1 (5 bases). V lost 4 bases and J lost 0, with 12 bases in between. The length of the CDR3 is 15 residues. Germline V CDR1 and CDR2: ENHRY, SYGVKD. In DNA, the CDR3 is TGTGCCATCAGTGGGGGGGGTGGACTGAACACTGAAGCTTTCTTT. Translation gives CAISGGGGLNTEAFF.

J is TRBJ1-5 and V is TRBV5-4; the D is unclear. Germline assignment: CDR1 SGHNT and CDR2 YYREEE (reference sequence). CDR3 length: 14 residues. With 1 base removed from V and 5 bases from J, the gap between germline ends came to 10 bases. The chain's CDR3 is CASSLRAGDQPQHF. In DNA, the CDR3 is TGTGCCAGCAGCTTGCGGGCCGGAGATCAGCCCCAGCATTTT.

The V call is TRBV4-1, the J call TRBJ2-1; 8 bases are shared with TRBD2. The ends lost 1 base at V and 10 bases at J; junction bases unmatched: 9. Looked up from germline, CDR1 is MGHRA and CDR2 is YSYEKL. The CDR3 consists of 15 residues. Here the CDR3 DNA reads TGCGCCAGCAGCCAAGGCGGGGGGTTAATGAAAGAGCAGTTCTTC. Translation gives CASSQGGGLMKEQFF.

This chain connects TRBV5-5 to TRBJ2-6; D is ambiguous. V shed 1 base and J shed 3 bases, with 5 bases lying between them. The germline gives CDR1 SGHKS, CDR2 YYEKEE (reference sequence). The CDR3 totals 14 residues. CDR3 loop: CASSLRYGANVLTF. In DNA form, the CDR3 reads TGTGCCAGCAGCTTGAGATATGGGGCCAACGTCCTGACTTTC.

CDR3 sequence reads: CASSISAGSYEQYF. The CDR3 nucleotides are TGTGCCAGTAGTATTTCGGCGGGGTCCTACGAGCAGTACTTC. The chain links TRBV19 to TRBJ2-7; D might be TRBD2 (6 bases). Looked up from germline, CDR1 is LNHDA and CDR2 is SQIVND (reference sequence). Trimming stripped 3 bases from V and 1 base from J, with 10 bases between. The CDR3 consists of 14 residues.